These 27 T cell receptor beta chains came from one sample sequenced in a study of human T cells and chemical hapten exposure. Described time point: patch test 3, about 24 weeks after DPC sensitization. This sample's treatment: therapeutic diphenylcyclopropenone sensitization with weekly scalp DPC. TCRdb re-called the RACE reads with MiXCR, one entry per CDR3 protein. The sample carries 100,000 or so distinct CDR3 sequences, approximately 36% recorded once. This material consisted of whole blood, taken in connection with sensitization to the hapten diphenylcyclopropenone (DPC). The source is a man aged 40-49 years with alopecia areata. Some clones in this sample may be carry-over from other donors' samples.

This clonotype came up a few times. This chain connects TRBV4-3 to TRBJ2-3; D remains unclear. Trimming cost V 1 base and J 0 bases, with 8 bases left between them. Per germline, CDR1 LGHNA and CDR2 YSLEER. This CDR3 has 15 amino acids. CDR3 loop: CASSQGRWSTDTQYF. Here the CDR3 DNA reads TGCGCCAGCAGCCAAGGGCGGTGGAGCACAGATACGCAGTATTTT.

This chain uses TRBV28 with TRBJ2-1; D not resolved. There are 14 residues in the CDR3. Per the germline V gene, CDR1 is MDHEN and CDR2 is SYDVKM. V was shortened by 4 bases and J by 0 bases, with 7 bases between the two germline ends. This CDR3 is CASSWGSSYNEQFF. The CDR3 region has the DNA TGTGCCAGCAGTTGGGGTAGCTCCTACAATGAGCAGTTCTTC.

The genes are TRBV12-3 or TRBV12-4 and TRBJ2-7; TRBD1 aligns across 11 bases. CDR3 length equals 14 residues. V was clipped by 5 bases and J by 7 bases; unmatched bases: 7. The CDR3 region is CASSPGTGGGEQYV. The CDR3 coding sequence is TGTGCCAGCAGTCCCGGGACAGGGGGAGGGGAGCAGTACGTC.

This clonotype was seen a few times. The V and J genes are TRBV29-1 and TRBJ2-1, with TRBD1 matching 7 bases. Germline V lookup: CDR1 SQVTM, CDR2 ANQGSEA. CDR3 size: 12 residues. V gave up 6 bases and J gave up 3 bases; unmatched junction bases: 2. CDR3 sequence reads: CSVGQDYNEQFF. The CDR3 DNA sequence: TGCAGCGTCGGACAGGACTACAATGAGCAGTTCTTC.

The rearrangement uses TRBV3-1 and TRBJ2-3; D is uncertain. This CDR3 has 15 residues. Germline CDR1 reads LGHDT; CDR2 reads YNNKEL (reference sequence). Trimming pared 1 base from V and 6 bases from J, leaving 14 bases between. The CDR3 DNA is TGTGCCAGCAGCCAAGCTCCCCCGGACGTGGATACGCAGTATTTT. Translated, it gives CASSQAPPDVDTQYF.

The CDR3 DNA reads as TGCAGTGCTACGGACAGGGGGGATCAGCCCCAGCATTTT. Translation gives CSATDRGDQPQHF. The gene calls are TRBV20-1 and TRBJ1-5, with 10 bases aligning to TRBD1. With 4 bases clipped from V and 5 bases from J, the junction kept 2 bases outside the gene matches. This CDR3 is built from 13 residues. CDR1 is DFQATT, CDR2 SNEGSKA, per germline (reference sequence).

This clonotype was found a few times. The rearrangement joins TRBV6-1 to TRBJ1-5; D gene uncertain. The CDR3 extends over 15 amino acids. Trimming removed 7 bases at V and 3 bases at J, with 16 bases between. Germline V CDR1 and CDR2: MNHNS, SASEGT. Here the CDR3 reads CASTDSFQANQPQHF. CDR3 DNA: TGTGCCAGCACCGACTCTTTTCAGGCCAATCAGCCCCAGCATTTT.

Only a few counts were recorded for this clonotype. This rearrangement joins TRBV27 to TRBJ2-7, with D hard to call. The CDR3 runs to 11 residues. The V end lost 7 bases, the J end lost 13 bases, and 17 bases lay between the germline ends. Germline CDR1 and CDR2: MNHEY and SMNVEV (reference sequence). CDR3 sequence: CASTYRSFGYF. The CDR3 nucleotides are TGTGCCAGCACTTATCGGTCTTTCGGATACTTC.

This clonotype appeared a few times. The V gene is TRBV5-8, the J gene TRBJ1-3, with 8 nucleotides matching TRBD1. Germline trimming cut 4 bases from V and 2 bases from J; bases unmatched to any gene: 2. Germline V gene sequence: CDR1 SGHTS, CDR2 YDEGEE. The CDR3 length is 14 residues. CDR3: CASSPDRAGNTIYF. Here the CDR3 DNA reads TGTGCCAGCAGCCCGGACAGGGCTGGAAACACCATATATTTT. The whole variable domain, remainder taken from reference TRBV5-8 and TRBJ1-3, is EAGVTQSPTHLIKTRGQQATLRCSPISGHTSVYWYQQALGLGLQFLLWYDEGEERNRGNFPPRFSGRQFPNYSSELNVNALELEDSALYLCASSPDRAGNTIYFGEGSWLTVV.

The chain carries TRBV20-1 and TRBJ1-5; 7 bases are shared with TRBD1. J was trimmed by 2 bases and V by 1 base; bases with no gene match: 5. The CDR3 totals 15 residues. Germline CDR1 reads DFQATT; CDR2 reads SNEGSKA (reference sequence). CDR3 sequence: CSARATGSGNQPQHF. Here the CDR3 DNA reads TGCAGTGCTAGAGCGACAGGGAGCGGCAATCAGCCCCAGCATTTT.

This clonotype has a handful of counts. This chain links TRBV7-9 with TRBJ2-6; 9 nucleotides match TRBD2. Germline CDR1 is SEHNR and CDR2 is FQNEAQ (reference sequence). The junction had 5 bases not matched to a gene; V was cut back by 2 bases and J by 0 bases. This CDR3 comprises 18 residues. The CDR3: CASSLWLAGSSGANVLTF. DNA for the CDR3: TGTGCCAGCAGCTTATGGCTAGCGGGAAGCTCTGGGGCCAACGTCCTGACTTTC.

The V and J genes are TRBV7-2 and TRBJ2-1; 13 bases match TRBD2. The CDR3 is made up of 18 amino acids. The V gene's germline CDR1 is SGHTA and CDR2 FQGNSA. The junction had 11 bases not matched to a gene; V was cut back by 2 bases and J by 7 bases. The CDR3 DNA follows: TGTGCCAGCAGCTTATTCGTCCTAACGGGACTAGCGGGAAATGAGCAGTTCTTC. This translates into CASSLFVLTGLAGNEQFF.

The chain couples TRBV20-1 to TRBJ1-2, with 8 bases fitting TRBD1. CDR1 DFQATT and CDR2 SNEGSKA come from the germline V gene (reference sequence). The CDR3 totals 15 residues. The J segment lost 4 bases and the V segment lost 0 bases, leaving 7 bases of the junction unmatched. CDR3 region: CSAREMGQAFYGYTF. The CDR3 nucleotides read TGCAGTGCTAGAGAGATGGGACAGGCTTTCTATGGCTACACCTTC.

The chain is built from TRBV30 and TRBJ1-3; D is uncertain. The germline V and J ends were trimmed by 4 bases and 4 bases, with 8 bases remaining between them. CDR3 size: 12 residues. Germline-derived CDR1 and CDR2 are GTSNPN and SVGIG (reference sequence). DNA of the CDR3: TGTGCCTGGATGGATGACGGAAACACCATATATTTT. Translating it yields CAWMDDGNTIYF.

The V call is TRBV25-1, the J call TRBJ2-3; D is undetermined. The CDR3 covers 13 residues. Germline lookup yields CDR1 MGHDK and CDR2 SYGVNS. Between the trimmed V and J ends, which lost 5 bases and 6 bases, there was a span of 12 bases. The CDR3 DNA follows: TGTGCCAGCAGTACGTCCCTTCGGGATACGCAGTATTTT. Amino acid sequence: CASSTSLRDTQYF.

The gene calls are TRBV19 and TRBJ2-2; D may be TRBD2 (6 bases). Trimming removed 4 bases from V and 0 bases from J, with 12 bases in between. The CDR3 sequence is 16 residues long. Germline CDR1 and CDR2: LNHDA and SQIVND (reference sequence). The CDR3 region is CASSKTGVTNTGELFF. For the CDR3, the DNA is TGTGCCAGTAGTAAAACGGGGGTAACGAACACCGGGGAGCTGTTTTTT.

The genes are TRBV3-1 and TRBJ1-1, with a tentative D call TRBD1 (5 bases). Germline V lookup: CDR1 LGHDT, CDR2 YNNKEL (reference sequence). CDR3 length equals 14 residues. The V gene lost 0 bases and the J gene lost 4 bases, with 9 bases spanning the gap. The CDR3: CASSQDRVLTEAFF. The CDR3 DNA sequence: TGTGCCAGCAGCCAAGACAGGGTACTCACTGAAGCTTTCTTT.

This clonotype was detected a few times. The rearrangement links TRBV28 to TRBJ2-1; a possible D gene is TRBD2 (5 bases). This CDR3 is 14 amino acids long. Germline CDR1 and CDR2: MDHEN and SYDVKM. Trimming took 2 bases from V and 4 from J, leaving 9 bases between them. The CDR3 DNA follows: TGTGCCAGCAGTTTAGGACTCCCTTACAATGAGCAGTTCTTC. Amino acids: CASSLGLPYNEQFF. Filled out from reference TRBV28 and TRBJ2-1, the complete variable domain reads DVKVTQSSRYLVKRTGEKVFLECVQDMDHENMFWYRQDPGLGLRLIYFSYDVKMKEKGDIPEGYSVSREKKERFSLILESASTNQTSMYLCASSLGLPYNEQFFGPGTRLTVL.

The chain recombines TRBV20-1 with TRBJ2-3; 8 bases line up with TRBD2. The germline V gene encodes CDR1 DFQATT and CDR2 SNEGSKA (reference sequence). The CDR3 totals 14 residues. The V and J ends lost 1 base and 7 bases, in that order; junction bases with no gene match: 7. The CDR3 DNA follows: TGCAGTGCTAGAGGTGGAGCGGGAGCCTATACGCAGTATTTT. This translates into CSARGGAGAYTQYF.

The chain couples TRBV7-2 to TRBJ2-5, with 14 bases fitting TRBD2. V dropped 4 bases and J dropped 5; count of bases not matched to a gene: 6. There are 16 residues in the CDR3. Germline V gives CDR1 SGHTA, CDR2 FQGNSA. CDR3 DNA: TGTGCCAGCAGCTCCGGACTAGCGGGAGGATGGGAGACCCAGTACTTC. Its translation is CASSSGLAGGWETQYF.

This clonotype turned up a few times. The chain links TRBV27 to TRBJ2-4, with TRBD1 matching 8 bases. J was trimmed by 1 base and V by 1 base; bases with no gene match: 3. Germline V gene sequence: CDR1 MNHEY, CDR2 SMNVEV (reference sequence). There are 16 residues in the CDR3. CDR3 loop: CASSLFQGAAKNIQYF. CDR3 bases: TGTGCCAGCAGTTTATTCCAGGGGGCCGCCAAAAACATTCAGTACTTC.

The chain links TRBV10-3 to TRBJ2-4, with D perhaps TRBD2 (6 bases). The germline gives CDR1 ENHRY, CDR2 SYGVKD. Trimming shortened V by 8 bases and J by 4 bases, and 9 bases separated the two germline ends. The CDR3 covers 12 residues. CDR3 coding DNA: TGTGCCATCGGGGGGTTGAAAAACATTCAGTACTTC. Amino acid sequence: CAIGGLKNIQYF.

The chain recombines TRBV20-1 with TRBJ2-5; 10 bases are shared with TRBD2. This CDR3 is 15 amino acids long. The V gene end was trimmed by 6 bases and the J gene end by 5 bases; junction bases not matched to a gene: 12. CDR1 and CDR2 (germline): DFQATT, SNEGSKA (reference sequence). This chain's CDR3 is CSAPSTSGIHETQYF. The CDR3 bases are TGCAGTGCGCCGAGCACTAGCGGGATCCACGAGACCCAGTACTTC.

The chain joins TRBV7-3 to TRBJ1-4; D not resolved. The germline V gene has CDR1 SGHTA and CDR2 FQGTGA. The CDR3 is made up of 16 amino acids. Trimming took 1 base from V and 7 from J, leaving 16 bases between them. The CDR3 DNA sequence: TGTGCCAGCAGCTTAAACGTGGAGGAGCAGGTTGAAAAACTGTTTTTT. This sequence encodes CASSLNVEEQVEKLFF.

The table lists this clonotype with a few counts. The V and J genes are TRBV7-2 and TRBJ1-1, with 7 bases matching TRBD1. The ends lost 1 base at V and 5 bases at J; junction bases unmatched: 7. Per the germline V gene, CDR1 is SGHTA and CDR2 is FQGNSA. The CDR3 runs 15 residues. CDR3 in DNA: TGTGCCAGCAGCTTAGTAGGCCAGGGGGTGACTGAAGCTTTCTTT. It specifies CASSLVGQGVTEAFF.

This clonotype was seen a handful of times. The chain is built from TRBV7-9 and TRBJ2-5, with TRBD2 matching 8 bases. J gave up 4 bases and V 4 bases, and 5 bases lay outside the gene matches. The CDR3 runs 14 residues. Germline-derived CDR1 and CDR2 are SEHNR and FQNEAQ (reference sequence). CDR3 coding DNA: TGTGCCAGCAGCTCCAGCGGGAGAGGAGAGACCCAGTACTTC. Its protein is CASSSSGRGETQYF.

The genes are TRBV7-8 and TRBJ2-1, with D perhaps TRBD2 (5 bases). The V end lost 5 bases, the J end lost 0 bases, and 17 bases lay between the germline ends. CDR1 is SGHVS and CDR2 is FQNEAQ in the germline V gene. The CDR3 is 17 residues long. CDR3 in DNA: TGTGCCAGCAGCCTCTGGACGGGAACTATCTCCTACAATGAGCAGTTCTTC. The encoded protein is CASSLWTGTISYNEQFF. Complete variable domain (other parts from reference TRBV7-8 and TRBJ2-1): GAGVSQSPRYKVAKRGQDVALRCDPISGHVSLFWYQQALGQGPEFLTYFQNEAQLDKSGLPSDRFFAERPEGSVSTLKIQRTQQEDSAVYLCASSLWTGTISYNEQFFGPGTRLTVL.